Presented here are 4 T cell receptor beta chains from one specimen sequenced in a study of PD-1 blockade in mismatch repair-deficient tumors. The assay was immunoSEQ multiplex PCR, and TCRdb's table has in-frame clones only and misses some. The sample lists some 120,000 clones, roughly nine tenths seen once, with roughly 13% in the top ten. The sample in question was peripheral blood, obtained 44 weeks after starting pembrolizumab. All receptors come from an adult with mismatch repair-deficient cancer.

This clone appeared a single time. Here the CDR3 DNA reads TGTGCCAGCAGCTTGGAAAGGGTCATGAACACTGAAGCTTTCTTT. Amino acids: CASSLERVMNTEAFF. The rearrangement links TRBV5-4 to TRBJ1-1; no clear D. Trimming removed 0 bases from V and 0 bases from J, with 9 bases in between. The CDR3 totals 15 residues. From germline, CDR1 is SGHNT and CDR2 YYREEE (reference sequence).

V gene TRBV18 combines with J gene TRBJ2-3; 9 bases are a match to TRBD1. V lost 4 bases, J lost 6 bases, and 8 bases stayed unmatched. From germline, CDR1 is KGHSH and CDR2 LQKENI. This CDR3 has 15 residues. The CDR3 is CASSRDRVVLDTQYF. The CDR3, as DNA: TGTGCCAGCTCACGGGACAGGGTAGTCTTGGATACGCAGTATTTT.

The chain couples TRBV4-1 to TRBJ2-1, with 10 nucleotides matching TRBD1. CDR3 length equals 14 residues. The germline V gene has CDR1 MGHRA and CDR2 YSYEKL. V lost 6 bases and J lost 7; bases outside the gene matches: 6. The CDR3 protein is CASRAGTGVNEQFF. The CDR3 DNA sequence: TGCGCCAGCAGGGCCGGGACAGGGGTGAATGAGCAGTTCTTC.

V usage is TRBV7-6 and J usage is TRBJ2-1; D not certain. V lost 0 bases and J 1 base, leaving 4 bases between the germline ends. CDR1 is SGHVS, CDR2 FNYEAQ, per germline. This CDR3 spans 14 amino acids. The CDR3: CASSLAESYNEQFF. The CDR3 DNA reads TGTGCCAGCAGCTTAGCCGAGTCCTACAATGAGCAGTTCTTC.